This T cell receptor (beta chain) emerged from a study of cytomegalovirus exposure and HLA in healthy donors. Generated by immunoSEQ multiplex PCR, the TCRdb table keeps only in-frame clones and is missing some. The table has 70,000 or so clones, around 93% seen once. CDR1 and CDR2 from the germline V gene are MNHEY and SMNVEV (reference sequence). Losses at the gene ends were 5 bases for V and 7 bases for J; bases not matched to a gene: 16. The CDR3 has 16 amino acids. This chain joins TRBV27 and TRBJ1-2; 7 positions agree with TRBD1. The sequenced sample was PBMCs. This sequence originates from a woman aged 18-29 years in good health and CMV-seronegative. CDR3: CASSPLGTDRSGGYTF. The CDR3, as DNA: TGTGCCAGCAGTCCCCTGGGGACGGACAGGTCGGGTGGCTACACCTTC.